These 19 T cell receptor beta chains share one sample of origin, sequenced in a study of T cell responses to AZD1222 COVID-19 vaccine. Repertoires were generated with immunoSEQ multiplex PCR, while TCRdb's copy carries only in-frame clones and drops some. The sample has 85,000 or so clones, approximately 90% seen once. The input for sequencing was peripheral blood, taken 28 days after the second AZD1222 dose. Receptors were obtained from an adult who received the AZD1222 COVID-19 vaccine.

This clone was seen only a few times. V is TRBV6-5 and J is TRBJ2-1, with D possibly TRBD2 on 6 matching bases. Deletions cut 2 bases from V and 3 bases from J, with 8 bases between. This CDR3 comprises 14 residues. Germline lookup yields CDR1 MNHEY and CDR2 SVGAGI. In DNA, the CDR3 is TGTGCCAGCAGTTACAGACTAGGCTACAATGAGCAGTTCTTC. Its translation is CASSYRLGYNEQFF.

The J gene is TRBJ1-2, the V gene TRBV2; no reliable D call. V lost 6 bases, J lost 2 bases, and 7 bases lay in between. The CDR3 length is 12 residues. Per germline, CDR1 SNHLY and CDR2 FYNNEI. The CDR3 DNA reads TGTGCCAGCAGGGACGACAACTATGGCTACACCTTC. Amino acid sequence: CASRDDNYGYTF.

The chain is built from TRBV27 and TRBJ1-2; D unresolved. The germline gives CDR1 MNHEY, CDR2 SMNVEV (reference sequence). The ends were cut back, 5 bases at V and 4 bases at J, with 17 bases in the middle. This CDR3 has 15 amino acids. The CDR3 sequence is CASSPRTDIGYGYTF. CDR3 in DNA: TGTGCCAGCAGTCCTCGGACGGATATCGGCTATGGCTACACCTTC.

The CDR3 loop is CASSVQGYTIYF. DNA for the CDR3: TGTGCCAGCAGTGTACAGGGATACACCATATATTTT. This sequence joins TRBV2 and TRBJ1-3; a weak D match, TRBD1 (6 bases). CDR3 length equals 12 residues. V was clipped by 4 bases and J by 8 bases, with 9 bases between them. CDR1 and CDR2 from the germline V gene are SNHLY and FYNNEI.

The chain employs TRBV28 and TRBJ1-4; tentatively, D is TRBD1 (6 bases). CDR1 MDHEN and CDR2 SYDVKM come from the germline V gene. The CDR3 is 19 amino acids. The V gene lost 7 bases and the J gene lost 4 bases, with 28 bases spanning the gap. The CDR3, as DNA: TGTGCCAGCACCACTCCCGGGGGGGGCCCTGCGCCAAATAATGAAAAACTGTTTTTT. As protein: CASTTPGGGPAPNNEKLFF.

The chain couples TRBV19 to TRBJ1-5, with TRBD1 as a possible D gene (5 bases). The V end was cut by 5 bases, the J end by 9 bases, with 14 bases between. CDR3 length equals 13 residues. CDR1 and CDR2 (germline): LNHDA, SQIVND (reference sequence). The CDR3 reads CASSGQMGSPQHF. CDR3 bases: TGTGCCAGTAGTGGACAAATGGGTTCGCCCCAGCATTTT. Using reference TRBV19 and TRBJ1-5 for the parts outside the CDR3, the full variable domain is DGGITQSPKYLFRKEGQNVTLSCEQNLNHDAMYWYRQDPGQGLRLIYYSQIVNDFQKGDIAEGYSVSREKKESFPLTVTSAQKNPTAFYLCASSGQMGSPQHFGDGTRLSIL.

This chain uses TRBV7-5 with TRBJ2-1; the table's D call, TRBD2, has no DNA check behind it. TRBV7-5 is listed as a pseudogene. This CDR3 has 16 amino acids. The CDR3, as DNA: TGTGCCAGAAGCTCGAGGGGGGGGTTAAGCATCAATGAGCAGTTCTTC. Amino acid sequence: CARSSRGGLSINEQFF.

The chain is built from TRBV28 and TRBJ1-1; tentatively, D is TRBD1 (5 bases). Looked up from germline, CDR1 is MDHEN and CDR2 is SYDVKM. Trimming shortened V by 6 bases and J by 1 base, and 15 bases separated the two germline ends. This CDR3 spans 15 amino acids. The CDR3 DNA reads TGTGCCAGCAGCTTTGGCGACGGGGGGAACACTGAAGCTTTCTTT. The encoded protein is CASSFGDGGNTEAFF.

The rearrangement uses TRBV7-9 and TRBJ2-1, with D maybe TRBD2 (6 bases). Trimming removed 5 bases from V and 5 bases from J, with 13 bases in between. The CDR3 is 14 residues long. From germline, CDR1 is SEHNR and CDR2 FQNEAQ (reference sequence). CDR3 in amino acids: CASSLPGGDNEQFF. The CDR3 DNA is TGTGCCAGCAGCCTCCCCGGGGGAGACAATGAGCAGTTCTTC. Full variable domain (outside the CDR3, taken from reference TRBV7-9 and TRBJ2-1): DTGVSQNPRHKITKRGQNVTFRCDPISEHNRLYWYRQTLGQGPEFLTYFQNEAQLEKSRLLSDRFSAERPKGSFSTLEIQRTEQGDSAMYLCASSLPGGDNEQFFGPGTRLTVL.

This rearrangement joins TRBV6-5 to TRBJ1-5; possibly TRBD1 for D (6 bases). CDR1 MNHEY and CDR2 SVGAGI come from the germline V gene. Trimming removed 6 bases at V and 3 bases at J, with 15 bases between. The CDR3 has 15 residues. In DNA form, the CDR3 reads TGTGCCAGCAGGCCGGACAGAAGAGTCAATCAGCCCCAGCATTTT. Encoded protein: CASRPDRRVNQPQHF.

The CDR3 DNA reads TGCGCCAGCAGCCTCCAGGGAAACACCATATATTTT. Translation: CASSLQGNTIYF. This sequence joins TRBV5-1 and TRBJ1-3; D remains ambiguous. Trimming pared 4 bases from V and 4 bases from J, leaving 6 bases between. Looked up from germline, CDR1 is SGHRS and CDR2 is YFSETQ. The CDR3 totals 12 residues.

This clone was detected only a few times. This chain joins TRBV7-8 and TRBJ2-2, with D possibly called TRBD1 or TRBD2 (5 bases each). Per germline, CDR1 SGHVS and CDR2 FQNEAQ. The CDR3 spans 14 residues. V gave up 6 bases and J gave up 2 bases, with 10 bases separating them. This CDR3 is CASRPGPNTGELFF. DNA of the CDR3: TGTGCCAGCAGGCCGGGACCAAACACCGGGGAGCTGTTTTTT.

The rearrangement joins TRBV19 to TRBJ1-4, with 7 bases that match TRBD1. V was pared by 7 bases and J by 4 bases, with 9 bases of the junction left unmatched. The CDR3 spans 15 residues. CDR1 LNHDA and CDR2 SQIVND come from the germline V gene (reference sequence). Written as DNA, the CDR3 is TGTGCCAGTACCCCGAAGACAGGGTTTAATGAAAAACTGTTTTTT. This sequence encodes CASTPKTGFNEKLFF.

J is TRBJ1-2 and V is TRBV29-1, with D possibly TRBD1 on 5 matching bases. The V gene lost 3 bases and the J gene lost 8 bases, with 13 bases spanning the gap. There are 12 residues in the CDR3. Germline assignment: CDR1 SQVTM and CDR2 ANQGSEA. The CDR3 sequence is CSVEDGGEGYTF. The CDR3 DNA follows: TGCAGCGTTGAGGACGGGGGAGAAGGCTACACCTTC.

CDR3 residues: CASSFLGGAETQYF. DNA of the CDR3: TGTGCCAGCAGTTTCCTTGGGGGCGCCGAGACCCAGTACTTC. The rearrangement joins TRBV6-5 to TRBJ2-5; D might be TRBD1 (6 bases). Germline V gene lookup returns CDR1 MNHEY and CDR2 SVGAGI. The CDR3 has 14 residues. Trimming removed 4 bases at V and 5 bases at J, with 14 bases between.

V usage is TRBV18 and J usage is TRBJ1-1; a possible D gene is TRBD1 (5 bases). Germline lookup yields CDR1 KGHSH and CDR2 LQKENI. This CDR3 has 14 amino acids. V was shortened by 4 bases and J by 1 base, with 10 bases between the two germline ends. The CDR3 DNA reads TGTGCCAGCTCACGCGCCGGGGGGAACACTGAAGCTTTCTTT. As protein: CASSRAGGNTEAFF.

The chain combines TRBV2 with TRBJ2-1; 10 bases line up with TRBD2. CDR3 size: 15 residues. Germline V gives CDR1 SNHLY, CDR2 FYNNEI. Trimming cost V 7 bases and J 5 bases; bases outside gene matches: 8. This chain's CDR3 is CASMVERGGNNEQFF. CDR3 sequence (DNA): TGTGCCAGCATGGTGGAGCGGGGGGGAAACAATGAGCAGTTCTTC.

The chain is built from TRBV6-1 and TRBJ1-2; no clear D. This CDR3 spans 12 amino acids. CDR1 is MNHNS and CDR2 is SASEGT in the germline V gene. V lost 3 bases, J lost 3 bases, and 5 bases lay in between. CDR3: CASSDGDYGYTF. The CDR3 DNA reads as TGTGCCAGCAGTGATGGAGACTATGGCTACACCTTC.

The chain uses TRBV3-1 (or the pseudogene TRBV3-2) and TRBJ2-1; tentatively, D is TRBD2 (6 bases). Germline CDR1 LGHDT, CDR2 YNNKEL (reference sequence). Trimming cost V 0 bases and J 9 bases, with 12 bases left between them. This CDR3 spans 14 amino acids. The CDR3 coding sequence is TGTGCCAGCAGCCAAGAGGTCGTGGGAGGTGAGCAGTTCTTC. This gives the protein CASSQEVVGGEQFF.